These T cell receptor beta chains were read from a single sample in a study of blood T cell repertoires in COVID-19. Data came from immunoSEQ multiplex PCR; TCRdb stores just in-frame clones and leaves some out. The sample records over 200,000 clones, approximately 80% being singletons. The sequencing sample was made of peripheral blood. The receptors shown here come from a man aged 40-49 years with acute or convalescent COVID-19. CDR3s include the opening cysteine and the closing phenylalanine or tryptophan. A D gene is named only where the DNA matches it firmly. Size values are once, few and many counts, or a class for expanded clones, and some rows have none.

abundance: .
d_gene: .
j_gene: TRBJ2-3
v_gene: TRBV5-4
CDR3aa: CASTRDSLGFTDTQYF
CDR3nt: TGTGCCAGCACCCGGGACTCCTTGGGGTTTACAGATACGCAGTATTTT

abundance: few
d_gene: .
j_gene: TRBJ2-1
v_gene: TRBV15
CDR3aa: CATSRELVGNEQFF
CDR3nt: TGTGCCACCAGCAGGGAGTTGGTGGGCAATGAGCAGTTCTTC

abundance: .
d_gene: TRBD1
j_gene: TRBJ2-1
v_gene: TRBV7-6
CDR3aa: CASSFRTGPSSYNEQFF
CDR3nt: TGTGCCAGCAGCTTCAGGACAGGGCCGAGCTCCTACAATGAGCAGTTCTTC

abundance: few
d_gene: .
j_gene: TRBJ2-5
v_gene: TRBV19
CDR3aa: CASSIAGDAQYF
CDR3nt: TGTGCCAGTAGTATAGCGGGTGACGCGCAGTACTTC

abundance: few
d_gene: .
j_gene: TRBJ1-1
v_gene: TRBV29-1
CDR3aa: CSALPTRDTEAFF
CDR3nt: TGCAGCGCTCTACCTACTAGAGACACTGAAGCTTTCTTT

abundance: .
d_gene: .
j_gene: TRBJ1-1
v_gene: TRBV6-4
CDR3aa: CASSDWQGGGGAFF
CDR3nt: TGTGCCAGCAGTGACTGGCAGGGCGGAGGAGGGGCTTTCTTT

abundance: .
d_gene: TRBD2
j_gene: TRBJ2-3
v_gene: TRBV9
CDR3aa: CASSPLAGGSDTQYF
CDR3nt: TGTGCCAGCAGCCCTCTAGCGGGAGGGTCAGATACGCAGTATTTT

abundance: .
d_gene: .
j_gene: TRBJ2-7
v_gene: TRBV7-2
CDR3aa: CASSFGTAYSYEQYF
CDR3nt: TGTGCCAGCAGCTTCGGGACTGCCTACTCCTACGAGCAGTACTTC

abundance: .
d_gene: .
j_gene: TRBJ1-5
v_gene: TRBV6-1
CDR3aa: CASSEGPEWPQHF
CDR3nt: TGTGCCAGCAGTGAAGGGCCGGAGTGGCCCCAGCATTTT

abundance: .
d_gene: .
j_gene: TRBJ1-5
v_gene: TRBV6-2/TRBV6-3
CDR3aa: CASSYSLGRNSNQPQHF
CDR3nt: TGTGCCAGCAGTTACTCCCTGGGGCGGAATAGCAATCAGCCCCAGCATTTT

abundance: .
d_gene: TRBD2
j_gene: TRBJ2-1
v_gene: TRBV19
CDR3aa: CASSLLAGGSTDEQFF
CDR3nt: TGTGCCAGTAGTTTACTAGCGGGAGGGTCGACCGATGAGCAGTTCTTC

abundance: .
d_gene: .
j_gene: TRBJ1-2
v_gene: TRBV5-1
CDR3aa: CASSPDSEGLGYTF
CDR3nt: TGCGCCAGCAGCCCCGACTCTGAGGGCCTCGGCTACACCTTC

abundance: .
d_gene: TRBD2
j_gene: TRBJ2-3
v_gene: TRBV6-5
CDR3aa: CASRLAGGEDTQYF
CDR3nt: TGTGCCAGCAGACTAGCGGGGGGAGAGGATACGCAGTATTTT

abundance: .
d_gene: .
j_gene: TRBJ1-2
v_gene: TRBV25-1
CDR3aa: CASETSGAGGYTF
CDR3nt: TGTGCCAGTGAAACGAGCGGGGCGGGTGGCTACACCTTC

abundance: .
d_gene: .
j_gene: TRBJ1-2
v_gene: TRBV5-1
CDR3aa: CASSLTERGYGYTF
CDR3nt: TGCGCCAGCAGCTTGACAGAACGGGGCTATGGCTACACCTTC

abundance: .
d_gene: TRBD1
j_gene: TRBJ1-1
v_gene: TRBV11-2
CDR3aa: CASSDPGQGTSTTEAFF
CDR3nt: TGTGCCAGCAGCGACCCGGGACAGGGAACTTCTACCACTGAAGCTTTCTTT

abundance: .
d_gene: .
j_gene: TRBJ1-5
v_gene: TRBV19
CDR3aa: CASTTSAGINQPQHF
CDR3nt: TGTGCCAGTACTACGTCGGCAGGGATTAATCAGCCCCAGCATTTT

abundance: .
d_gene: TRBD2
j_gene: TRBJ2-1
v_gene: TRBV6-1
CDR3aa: CASSEALAGGFYNEQFF
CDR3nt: TGTGCCAGCAGTGAAGCCCTAGCGGGAGGGTTCTACAATGAGCAGTTCTTC

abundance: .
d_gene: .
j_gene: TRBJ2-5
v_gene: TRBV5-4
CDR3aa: CASSADRQETQYF
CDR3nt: TGTGCCAGCAGCGCCGACAGACAAGAGACCCAGTACTTC

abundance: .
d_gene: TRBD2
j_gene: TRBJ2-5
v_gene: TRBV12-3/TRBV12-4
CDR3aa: CASSRGTTETQYF
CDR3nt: TGTGCCAGCAGTCGCGGGACTACCGAGACCCAGTACTTC

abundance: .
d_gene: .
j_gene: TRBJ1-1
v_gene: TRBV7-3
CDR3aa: CASSLGGLARTEAFF
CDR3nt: TGTGCCAGCAGCCTCGGAGGTTTAGCGCGTACTGAAGCTTTCTTT

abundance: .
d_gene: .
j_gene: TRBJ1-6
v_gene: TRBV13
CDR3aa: CASSLGRGNSPLHF
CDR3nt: TGTGCCAGCAGCTTGGGCCGGGGTAATTCACCCCTCCACTTT

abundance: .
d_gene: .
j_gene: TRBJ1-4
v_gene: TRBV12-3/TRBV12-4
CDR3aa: CASSLVSEKLFF
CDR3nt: TGTGCCAGCAGTTTAGTTAGTGAAAAACTGTTTTTT

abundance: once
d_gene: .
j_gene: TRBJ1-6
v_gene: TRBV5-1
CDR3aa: CASSEPFRGNNSPLHF
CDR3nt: TGCGCCAGCAGCGAGCCGTTCAGGGGAAATAATTCACCCCTCCACTTT

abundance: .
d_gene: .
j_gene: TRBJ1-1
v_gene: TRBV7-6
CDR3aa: CASSPAKGGPEAFF
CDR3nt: TGTGCCAGCAGCCCCGCGAAGGGAGGGCCTGAAGCTTTCTTT

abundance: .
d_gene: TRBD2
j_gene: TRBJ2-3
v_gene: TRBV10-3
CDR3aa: CAISERAGGSTDTQYF
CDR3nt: TGTGCCATCAGTGAGAGGGCGGGAGGGAGCACAGATACGCAGTATTTT

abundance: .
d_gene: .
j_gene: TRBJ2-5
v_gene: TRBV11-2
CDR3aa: CASSLATQETQYF
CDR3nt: TGTGCCAGCAGCTTGGCCACCCAAGAGACCCAGTACTTC

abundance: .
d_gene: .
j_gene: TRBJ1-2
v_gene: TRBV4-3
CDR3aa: CASSQFAGYGYTF
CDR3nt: TGCGCCAGCAGCCAATTCGCCGGCTATGGCTACACCTTC

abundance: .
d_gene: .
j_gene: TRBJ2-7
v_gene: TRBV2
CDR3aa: CASTPVLRGNEQYF
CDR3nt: TGTGCCAGCACCCCAGTGCTTAGGGGGAACGAGCAGTACTTC

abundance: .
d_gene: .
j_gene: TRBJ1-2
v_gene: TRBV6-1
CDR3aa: CASSEGPNVRKIAF
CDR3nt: TGTGCCAGCAGTGAAGGGCCAAACGTCCGTAAGATCGCCTTC

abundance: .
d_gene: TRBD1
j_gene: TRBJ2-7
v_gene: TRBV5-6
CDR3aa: CASSPYLGTGGEQYF
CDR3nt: TGTGCCAGCAGCCCGTACCTCGGGACAGGGGGTGAGCAGTACTTC

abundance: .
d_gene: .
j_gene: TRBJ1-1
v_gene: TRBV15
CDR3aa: CATSRDSGGEAFF
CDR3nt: TGTGCCACCAGCAGGGACTCCGGGGGGGAGGCTTTCTTT

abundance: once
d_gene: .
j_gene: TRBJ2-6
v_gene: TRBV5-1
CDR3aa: CASSPGSTPSGANVLTF
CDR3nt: TGCGCCAGCAGCCCCGGGTCTACCCCCTCTGGGGCCAACGTCCTGACTTTC

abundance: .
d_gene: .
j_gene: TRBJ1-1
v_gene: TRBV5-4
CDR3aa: CASRKRRGARITEAFF
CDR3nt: TGTGCCAGCAGGAAAAGACGGGGGGCGAGAATCACTGAAGCTTTCTTT

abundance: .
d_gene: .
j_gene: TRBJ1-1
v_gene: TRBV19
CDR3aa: CASSMEGARSTEAFF
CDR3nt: TGTGCCAGTAGTATGGAGGGCGCGAGGTCCACTGAAGCTTTCTTT

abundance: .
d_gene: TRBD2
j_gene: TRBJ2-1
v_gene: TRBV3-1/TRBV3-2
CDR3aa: CASSHVGTSAPWRNEQFF
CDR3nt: TGTGCCAGCAGCCACGTCGGGACTAGCGCCCCCTGGAGGAATGAGCAGTTCTTC

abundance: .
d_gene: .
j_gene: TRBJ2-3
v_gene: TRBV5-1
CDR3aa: CASSLGQPRRDTQYF
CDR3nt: TGCGCCAGCAGCTTGGGCCAGCCTCGGAGAGATACGCAGTATTTT

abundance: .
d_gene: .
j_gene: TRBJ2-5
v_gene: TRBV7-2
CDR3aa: CASSLPSQETQYF
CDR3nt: TGTGCCAGCAGCTTGCCGAGCCAAGAGACCCAGTACTTC